The present entry profiles one T cell receptor beta chain with its context. This sample was taken from a study of blood T cell repertoires in COVID-19. Study information: T cells, B-cell-depleted T cells, or PBMCs provided the cDNA or gDNA that served as material.

Germline assignment: CDR1 LGHDT and CDR2 YNNKEL (reference sequence). This CDR3 is 13 amino acids long. The V segment lost 5 bases and the J segment 7 bases; nucleotides outside the gene matches: 7. In the authors' workflow: Reference gene primer amplification in the assay estimated nucleated cell counts. The protocol was immunoSEQ multiplex PCR, while the TCRdb copy is restricted to in-frame clones and leaves out a portion. Clone size and the V and J calls come from that table; the DNA yielded D and trimming. The data hold a few hundred thousand clones, with roughly 84% observed a single time. Recruitment covered about two dozen US areas and drew participants whose ages spanned roughly 18 to 89 years.

V gene TRBV3-1 (or the pseudogene TRBV3-2) combines with J gene TRBJ1-1; 7 bases are shared with TRBD1. The clonotype comes from a woman aged 45-59 years who had been exposed to COVID-19. Sequenced: PBMCs or T cells enriched from blood (not recorded which). The CDR3 here is CASSEGQYLEAFF. The CDR3 DNA reads TGTGCCAGCAGCGAGGGACAGTATCTTGAAGCTTTCTTT.